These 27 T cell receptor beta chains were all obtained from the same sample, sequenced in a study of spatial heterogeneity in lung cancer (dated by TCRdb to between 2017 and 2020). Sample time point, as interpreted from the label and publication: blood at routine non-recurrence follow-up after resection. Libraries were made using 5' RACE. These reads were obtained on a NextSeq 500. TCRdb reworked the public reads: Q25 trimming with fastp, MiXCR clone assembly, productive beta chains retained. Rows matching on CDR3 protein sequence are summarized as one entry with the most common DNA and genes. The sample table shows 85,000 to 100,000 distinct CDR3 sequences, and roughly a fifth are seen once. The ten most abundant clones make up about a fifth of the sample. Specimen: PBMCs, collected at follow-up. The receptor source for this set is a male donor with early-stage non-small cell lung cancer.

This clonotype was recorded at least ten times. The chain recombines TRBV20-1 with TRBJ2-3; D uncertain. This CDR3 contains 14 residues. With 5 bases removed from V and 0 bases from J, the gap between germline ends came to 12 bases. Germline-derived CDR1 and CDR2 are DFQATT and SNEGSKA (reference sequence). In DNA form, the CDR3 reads TGCAGTGCTGCCCCGCCCCCTAGCACAGATACGCAGTATTTT. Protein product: CSAAPPPSTDTQYF.

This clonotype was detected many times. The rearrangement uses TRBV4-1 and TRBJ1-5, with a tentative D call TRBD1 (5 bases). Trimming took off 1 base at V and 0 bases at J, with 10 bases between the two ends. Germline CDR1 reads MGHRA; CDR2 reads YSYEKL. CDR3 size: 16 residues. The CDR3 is CASSQGDTGSNQPQHF. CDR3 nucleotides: TGCGCCAGCAGCCAAGGTGATACAGGTAGCAATCAGCCCCAGCATTTT.

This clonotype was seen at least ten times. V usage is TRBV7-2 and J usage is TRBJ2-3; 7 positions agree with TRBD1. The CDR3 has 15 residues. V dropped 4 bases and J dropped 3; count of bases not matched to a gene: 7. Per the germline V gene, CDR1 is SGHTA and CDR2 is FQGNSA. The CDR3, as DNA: TGTGCCAGCAGCTCGACCGGGACAGAGACAGATACGCAGTATTTT. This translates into CASSSTGTETDTQYF.

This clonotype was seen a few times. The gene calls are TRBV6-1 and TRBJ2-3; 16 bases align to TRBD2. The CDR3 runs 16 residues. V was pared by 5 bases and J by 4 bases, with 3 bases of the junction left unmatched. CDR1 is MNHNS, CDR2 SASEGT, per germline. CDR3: CASSSGTSGRADTQYF. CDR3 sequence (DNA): TGTGCCAGCAGTTCCGGGACTAGCGGGAGGGCAGATACGCAGTATTTT.

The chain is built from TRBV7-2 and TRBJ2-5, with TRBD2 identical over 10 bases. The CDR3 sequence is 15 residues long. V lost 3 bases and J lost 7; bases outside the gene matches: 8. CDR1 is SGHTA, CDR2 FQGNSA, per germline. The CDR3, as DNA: TGTGCCAGCAGCTTGACTAGCGGGCCGCCAGGGACCCAGTACTTC. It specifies CASSLTSGPPGTQYF.

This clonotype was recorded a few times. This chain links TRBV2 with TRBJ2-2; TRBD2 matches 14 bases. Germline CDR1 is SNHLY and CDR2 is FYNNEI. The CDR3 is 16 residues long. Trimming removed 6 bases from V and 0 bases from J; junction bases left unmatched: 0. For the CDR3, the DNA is TGTGCCAGCAGGACTAGCGGGGGGGCGAACACCGGGGAGCTGTTTTTT. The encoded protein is CASRTSGGANTGELFF.

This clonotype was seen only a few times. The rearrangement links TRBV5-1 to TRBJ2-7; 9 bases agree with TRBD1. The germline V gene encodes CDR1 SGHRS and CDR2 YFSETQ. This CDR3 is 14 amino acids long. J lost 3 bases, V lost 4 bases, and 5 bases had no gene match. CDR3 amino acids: CASSREGQGYEQYV. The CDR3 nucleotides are TGCGCCAGCAGCCGCGAGGGACAGGGCTACGAGCAGTACGTC.

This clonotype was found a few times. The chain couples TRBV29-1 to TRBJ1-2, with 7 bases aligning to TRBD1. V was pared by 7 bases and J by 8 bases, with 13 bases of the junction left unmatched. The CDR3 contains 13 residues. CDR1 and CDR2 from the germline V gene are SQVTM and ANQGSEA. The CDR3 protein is CSAIPGGEGGYTF. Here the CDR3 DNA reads TGCAGCGCCATCCCAGGGGGGGAGGGCGGCTACACCTTC.

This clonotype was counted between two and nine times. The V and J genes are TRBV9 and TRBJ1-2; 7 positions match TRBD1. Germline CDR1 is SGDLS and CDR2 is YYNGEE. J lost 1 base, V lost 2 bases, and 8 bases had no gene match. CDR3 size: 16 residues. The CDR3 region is CASSVQGTALNYGYTF. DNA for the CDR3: TGTGCCAGCAGCGTGCAAGGGACAGCCCTTAACTATGGCTACACCTTC.

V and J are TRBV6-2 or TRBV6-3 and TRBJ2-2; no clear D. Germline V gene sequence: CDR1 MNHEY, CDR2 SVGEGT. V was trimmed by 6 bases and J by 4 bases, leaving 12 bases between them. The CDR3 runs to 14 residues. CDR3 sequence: CASRAPVSTGELFF. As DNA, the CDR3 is TGTGCCAGCAGGGCCCCTGTCAGCACCGGGGAGCTGTTTTTT.

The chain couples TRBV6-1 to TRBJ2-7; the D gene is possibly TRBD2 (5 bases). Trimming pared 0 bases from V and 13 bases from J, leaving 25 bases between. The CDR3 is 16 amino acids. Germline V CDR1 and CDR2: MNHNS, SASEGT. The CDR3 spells CASSEARIGSAQRLYF. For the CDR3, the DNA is TGTGCCAGCAGTGAAGCGCGGATTGGTAGCGCCCAGCGGCTATACTTC.

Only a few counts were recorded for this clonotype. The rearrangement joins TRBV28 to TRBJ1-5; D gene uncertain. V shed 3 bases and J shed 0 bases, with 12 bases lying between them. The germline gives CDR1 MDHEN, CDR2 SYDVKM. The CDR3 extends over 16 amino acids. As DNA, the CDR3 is TGTGCCAGCAGTTTTGGGTCAGTAAATAGCAATCAGCCCCAGCATTTT. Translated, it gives CASSFGSVNSNQPQHF.

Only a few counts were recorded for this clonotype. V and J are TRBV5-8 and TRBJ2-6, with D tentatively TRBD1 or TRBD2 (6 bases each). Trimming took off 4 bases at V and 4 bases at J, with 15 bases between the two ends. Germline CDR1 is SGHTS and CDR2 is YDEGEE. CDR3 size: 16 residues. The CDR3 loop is CASSLLGGAGANVLTF. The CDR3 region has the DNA TGTGCCAGCAGCCTCCTGGGGGGCGCCGGGGCCAACGTCCTGACTTTC.

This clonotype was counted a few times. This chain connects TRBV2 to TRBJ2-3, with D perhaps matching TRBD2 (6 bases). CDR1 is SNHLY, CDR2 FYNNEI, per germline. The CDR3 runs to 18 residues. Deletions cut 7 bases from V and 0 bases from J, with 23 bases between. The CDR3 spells CASTGGPLRDSSTDTQYF. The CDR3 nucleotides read TGTGCCAGCACCGGGGGTCCCCTACGGGACTCTAGCACAGATACGCAGTATTTT.

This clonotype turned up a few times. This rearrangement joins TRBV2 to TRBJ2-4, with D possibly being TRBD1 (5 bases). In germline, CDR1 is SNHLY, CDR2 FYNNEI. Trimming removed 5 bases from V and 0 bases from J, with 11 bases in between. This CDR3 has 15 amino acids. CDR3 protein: CASSRQNLAKNIQYF. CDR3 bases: TGTGCCAGCAGTAGACAGAACCTAGCCAAAAACATTCAGTACTTC.

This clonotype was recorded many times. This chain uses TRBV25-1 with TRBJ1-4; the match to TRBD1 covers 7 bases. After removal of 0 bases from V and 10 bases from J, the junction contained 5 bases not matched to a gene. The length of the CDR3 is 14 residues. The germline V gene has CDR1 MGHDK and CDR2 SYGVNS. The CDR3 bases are TGTGCCAGCAGTGAATATGACAGGGTTGGAAAACTGTTTTTT. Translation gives CASSEYDRVGKLFF.

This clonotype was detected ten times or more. The CDR3: CASSLDGSGGKREQFF. Written as DNA, the CDR3 is TGTGCCAGCAGCTTAGATGGTAGCGGGGGCAAGAGGGAGCAGTTCTTC. This chain links TRBV11-2 with TRBJ2-1, with TRBD2 matching over 9 bases. V lost 0 bases, J lost 10 bases, and 10 bases stayed unmatched. There are 16 residues in the CDR3. In germline, CDR1 is SGHAT, CDR2 FQNNGV.

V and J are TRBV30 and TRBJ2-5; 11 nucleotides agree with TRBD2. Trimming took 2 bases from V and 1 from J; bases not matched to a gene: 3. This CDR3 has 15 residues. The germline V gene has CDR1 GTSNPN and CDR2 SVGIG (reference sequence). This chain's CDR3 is CAWSLLAGVQETQYF. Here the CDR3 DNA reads TGTGCCTGGAGTTTACTAGCGGGGGTCCAAGAGACCCAGTACTTC.

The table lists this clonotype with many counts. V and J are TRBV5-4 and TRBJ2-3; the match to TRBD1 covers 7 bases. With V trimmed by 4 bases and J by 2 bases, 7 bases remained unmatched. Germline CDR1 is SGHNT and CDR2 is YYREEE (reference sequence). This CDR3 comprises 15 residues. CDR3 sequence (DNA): TGTGCCAGCAGCGTGACAGGGAAACTCACAGATACGCAGTATTTT. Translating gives CASSVTGKLTDTQYF.

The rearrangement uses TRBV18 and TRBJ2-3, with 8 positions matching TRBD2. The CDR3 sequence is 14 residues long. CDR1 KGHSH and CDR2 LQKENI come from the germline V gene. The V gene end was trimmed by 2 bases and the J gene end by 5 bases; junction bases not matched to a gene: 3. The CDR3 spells CASSPTSGIDTQYF. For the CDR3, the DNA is TGTGCCAGCTCACCAACTAGCGGCATAGATACGCAGTATTTT. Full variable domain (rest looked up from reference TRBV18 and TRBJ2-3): NAGVMQNPRHLVRRRGQEARLRCSPMKGHSHVYWYRQLPEEGLKFMVYLQKENIIDESGMPKERFSAEFPKEGPSILRIQQVVRGDSAAYFCASSPTSGIDTQYFGPGTRLTVL.

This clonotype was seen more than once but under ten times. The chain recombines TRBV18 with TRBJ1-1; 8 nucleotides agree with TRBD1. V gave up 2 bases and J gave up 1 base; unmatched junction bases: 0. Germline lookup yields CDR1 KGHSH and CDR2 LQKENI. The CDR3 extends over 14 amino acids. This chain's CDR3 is CASSPTGGNTEAFF. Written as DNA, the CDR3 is TGTGCCAGCTCACCAACAGGGGGGAACACTGAAGCTTTCTTT.

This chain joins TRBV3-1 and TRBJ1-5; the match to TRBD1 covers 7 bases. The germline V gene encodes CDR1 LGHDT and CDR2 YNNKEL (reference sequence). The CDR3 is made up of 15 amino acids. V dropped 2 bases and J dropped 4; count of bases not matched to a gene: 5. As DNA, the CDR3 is TGTGCCAGCAGCCAATCAACAGGGGCAAATCAGCCCCAGCATTTT. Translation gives CASSQSTGANQPQHF.

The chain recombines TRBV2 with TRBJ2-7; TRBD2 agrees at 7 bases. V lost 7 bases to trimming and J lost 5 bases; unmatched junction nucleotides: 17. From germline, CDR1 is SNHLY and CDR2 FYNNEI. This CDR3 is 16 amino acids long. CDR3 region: CASILPREGSEDEQYF. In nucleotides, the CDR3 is TGTGCCAGCATCCTCCCGAGGGAGGGGTCTGAGGACGAGCAGTACTTC.

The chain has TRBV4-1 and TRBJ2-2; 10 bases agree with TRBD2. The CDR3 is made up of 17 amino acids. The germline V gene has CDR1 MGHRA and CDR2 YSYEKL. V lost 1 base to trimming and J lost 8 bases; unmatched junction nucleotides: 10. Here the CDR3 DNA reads TGCGCCAGCAGCCAAGGCGTAATGACTAGCGGGTCAGGGGAGCTGTTTTTT. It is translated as CASSQGVMTSGSGELFF.

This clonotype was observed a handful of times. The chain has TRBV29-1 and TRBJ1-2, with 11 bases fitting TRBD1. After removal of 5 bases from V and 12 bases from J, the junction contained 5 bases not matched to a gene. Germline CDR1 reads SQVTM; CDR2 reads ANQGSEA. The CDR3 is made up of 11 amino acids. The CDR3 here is CSVWGQGVDTF. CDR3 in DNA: TGCAGCGTTTGGGGACAGGGGGTAGACACCTTC.

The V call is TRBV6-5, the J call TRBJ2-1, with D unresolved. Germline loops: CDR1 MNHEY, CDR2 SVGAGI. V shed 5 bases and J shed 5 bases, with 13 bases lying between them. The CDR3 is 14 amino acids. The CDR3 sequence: CASSQDGGDNEQFF. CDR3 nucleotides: TGTGCCAGCAGTCAAGACGGTGGCGACAATGAGCAGTTCTTC.

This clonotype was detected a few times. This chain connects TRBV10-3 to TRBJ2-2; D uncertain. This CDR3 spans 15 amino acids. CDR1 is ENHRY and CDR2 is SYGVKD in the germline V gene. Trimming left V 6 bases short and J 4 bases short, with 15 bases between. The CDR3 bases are TGTGCCATCAGCGGAGTAAAGTTGAGCACCGGGGAGCTGTTTTTT. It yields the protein CAISGVKLSTGELFF.